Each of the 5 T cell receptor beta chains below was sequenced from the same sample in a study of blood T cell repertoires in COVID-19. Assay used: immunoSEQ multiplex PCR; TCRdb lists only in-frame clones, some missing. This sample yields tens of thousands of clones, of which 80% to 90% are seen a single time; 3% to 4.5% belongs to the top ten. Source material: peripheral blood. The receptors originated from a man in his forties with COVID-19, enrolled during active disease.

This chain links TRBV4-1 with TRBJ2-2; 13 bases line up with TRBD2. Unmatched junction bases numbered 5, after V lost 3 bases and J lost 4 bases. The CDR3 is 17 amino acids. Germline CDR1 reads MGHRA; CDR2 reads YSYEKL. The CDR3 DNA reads TGCGCCAGCAGCCACATTGGACTAGCGGGGGTCACCGGGGAGCTGTTTTTT. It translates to CASSHIGLAGVTGELFF.

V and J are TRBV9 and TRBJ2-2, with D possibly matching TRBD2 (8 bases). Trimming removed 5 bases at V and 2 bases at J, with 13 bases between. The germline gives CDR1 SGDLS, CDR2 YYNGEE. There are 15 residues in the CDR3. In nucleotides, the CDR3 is TGTGCCAGCAGTAGCGGGACAGACAACACCGGGGAGCTGTTTTTT. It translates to CASSSGTDNTGELFF.

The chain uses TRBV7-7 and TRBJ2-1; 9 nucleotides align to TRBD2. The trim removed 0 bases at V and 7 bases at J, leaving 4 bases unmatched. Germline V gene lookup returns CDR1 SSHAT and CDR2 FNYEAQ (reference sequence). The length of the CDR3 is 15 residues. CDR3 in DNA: TGTGCCAGCAGCTTAGCGGCTAGCGGGAAGAATGAGCAGTTCTTC. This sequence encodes CASSLAASGKNEQFF.

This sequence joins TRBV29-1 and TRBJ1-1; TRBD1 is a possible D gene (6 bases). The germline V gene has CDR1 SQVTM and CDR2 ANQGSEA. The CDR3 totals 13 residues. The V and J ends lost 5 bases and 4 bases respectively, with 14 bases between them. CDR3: CSVIPQGTTEAFF. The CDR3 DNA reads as TGCAGCGTTATTCCGCAGGGGACCACTGAAGCTTTCTTT.

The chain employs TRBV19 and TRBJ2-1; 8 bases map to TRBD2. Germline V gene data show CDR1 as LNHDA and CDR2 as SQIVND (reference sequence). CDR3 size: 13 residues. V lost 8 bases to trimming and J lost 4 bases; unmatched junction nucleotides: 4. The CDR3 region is CASDGGAYNEQFF. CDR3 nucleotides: TGTGCCAGTGACGGGGGGGCGTACAATGAGCAGTTCTTC. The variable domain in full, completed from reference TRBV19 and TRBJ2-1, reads DGGITQSPKYLFRKEGQNVTLSCEQNLNHDAMYWYRQDPGQGLRLIYYSQIVNDFQKGDIAEGYSVSREKKESFPLTVTSAQKNPTAFYLCASDGGAYNEQFFGPGTRLTVL.